What follows are 8 T cell receptor beta chains derived from one specimen sequenced in a study of blood T cell repertoires in COVID-19. Profiling relied on immunoSEQ multiplex PCR, and the TCRdb table lists in-frame clones only, not all of them. The sample yields roughly 130,000 clones, 80% seen once. Source material: peripheral blood. Receptor source: a man aged 60 to 75 with active or convalescent COVID-19.

The rearrangement joins TRBV11-2 to TRBJ2-5, with 9 bases lining up with TRBD2. The germline gives CDR1 SGHAT, CDR2 FQNNGV. J was trimmed by 5 bases and V by 4 bases; bases with no gene match: 14. The CDR3 runs to 17 residues. Here the CDR3 DNA reads TGTGCCAGCAGCTCGAGGGGCCCGACTAGCGGCGGGGAGACCCAGTACTTC. It yields the protein CASSSRGPTSGGETQYF. Complete variable domain (other parts from reference TRBV11-2 and TRBJ2-5): EAGVAQSPRYKIIEKRQSVAFWCNPISGHATLYWYQQILGQGPKLLIQFQNNGVVDDSQLPKDRFSAERLKGVDSTLKIQPAKLEDSAVYLCASSSRGPTSGGETQYFGPGTRLLVL.

Only one count was recorded for this clone. The V call is TRBV5-1, the J call TRBJ2-1; possibly TRBD1 for D (6 bases). The CDR3 loop spans 13 amino acids. V was trimmed by 2 bases and J by 9 bases, leaving 12 bases between them. Germline V lookup: CDR1 SGHRS, CDR2 YFSETQ. This CDR3 reads CASSLQGPSEQFF. In DNA form, the CDR3 reads TGCGCCAGCAGCTTACAGGGCCCAAGTGAGCAGTTCTTC.

The chain links TRBV18 to TRBJ2-2; D gene ambiguous. The germline CDR1 and CDR2 sequences are KGHSH and LQKENI. The CDR3 runs 16 residues. V lost 5 bases, J lost 9 bases, and 22 bases lay in between. The CDR3 sequence is CASSEQTNAFTRELFF. CDR3 nucleotides: TGTGCCAGCTCAGAGCAGACGAATGCCTTCACTAGGGAGCTGTTTTTT.

The V gene is TRBV19, the J gene TRBJ2-3; D might be TRBD2 (6 bases). This CDR3 has 13 amino acids. Germline lookup yields CDR1 LNHDA and CDR2 SQIVND (reference sequence). Between the trimmed V and J ends, which lost 5 bases and 4 bases, there was a span of 10 bases. CDR3 in amino acids: CASSADYPDTQYF. The CDR3 bases are TGTGCCAGTAGTGCGGACTACCCAGATACGCAGTATTTT.

The rearrangement links TRBV6-5 to TRBJ1-5, with D possibly TRBD1 on 6 matching bases. The V gene's germline CDR1 is MNHEY and CDR2 SVGAGI. V was clipped by 6 bases and J by 0 bases, with 12 bases between them. CDR3 length: 15 residues. CDR3 amino acids: CASSPRGHSNQPQHF. The CDR3 nucleotides read TGTGCCAGCAGCCCCAGGGGACATAGCAATCAGCCCCAGCATTTT.

There are a few counts of this clone. The chain recombines TRBV6-5 with TRBJ1-1; no clear D gene. Germline values: CDR1 MNHEY, CDR2 SVGAGI. Trimming stripped 3 bases from V and 0 bases from J, with 8 bases between. The CDR3 is made up of 14 amino acids. The DNA of the CDR3 is TGTGCCAGCAGTTATGGCTTTATGAACACTGAAGCTTTCTTT. Its translation is CASSYGFMNTEAFF.

The chain employs TRBV2 and TRBJ1-6; 7 bases match TRBD1. Germline loops: CDR1 SNHLY, CDR2 FYNNEI. Trimming took 4 bases from V and 11 from J; bases not matched to a gene: 11. The CDR3 is 15 residues long. The CDR3 reads CASSGSAGGRTPLHF. CDR3 DNA sequence: TGTGCCAGCAGTGGTAGTGCAGGGGGTCGGACACCCCTCCACTTT.

The chain couples TRBV11-1 to TRBJ2-7; D gene ambiguous. V gave up 3 bases and J gave up 5 bases, with 8 bases separating them. Germline-derived CDR1 and CDR2 are SGHAT and FQDESV (reference sequence). The CDR3 is 12 residues long. The chain's CDR3 is CASSLRVDEQYF. The CDR3, as DNA: TGTGCCAGCAGCTTGAGAGTGGACGAGCAGTACTTC.